This is a list of T cell receptor beta chains from one sample in a study of TIL therapy for anti-PD-1-resistant metastatic lung cancer. Sequencing was performed with immunoSEQ multiplex PCR; in TCRdb, only in-frame clones are kept and a portion is missing. This table has about 50,000 clones, about two thirds appearing once. The source was tumor tissue, collected at baseline. The origin of the receptors is a person aged 30 to 80 with non-small cell lung cancer. Each CDR3 is given with its conserved first and last residue. D genes are given only for firm matches. Rows may omit the clone size; those that give it use once, few, many or a size class.

D: -; J: TRBJ2-7; size: -; V: TRBV5-1; CDR3: CASSRRLGGEQYF; DNA: TGCGCCAGCAGCCGCCGGTTGGGTGGCGAGCAGTACTTC
D: -; J: TRBJ2-2; size: few; V: TRBV5-4; CDR3: CASSRGQLNTGELFF; DNA: TGTGCCAGCAGCCGGGGACAACTGAACACCGGGGAGCTGTTTTTT
D: -; J: TRBJ2-6; size: -; V: TRBV5-1; CDR3: CASSLVGSSGANVLTF; DNA: TGCGCCAGCAGCTTGGTTGGGTCCTCTGGGGCCAACGTCCTGACTTTC
D: -; J: TRBJ1-1; size: -; V: TRBV9; CDR3: CASSVDTERGNTEAFF; DNA: TGTGCCAGCAGCGTAGACACCGAACGGGGGAACACTGAAGCTTTCTTT
D: -; J: TRBJ2-3; size: -; V: TRBV19; CDR3: CASSNPDTQYF; DNA: TGTGCCAGTAGTAACCCAGATACGCAGTATTTT
D: TRBD2; J: TRBJ2-7; size: -; V: TRBV7-2; CDR3: CASSSLAGGPLSYEQYF; DNA: TGTGCCAGCAGCAGTCTAGCGGGAGGGCCATTGTCCTACGAGCAGTACTTC
D: -; J: TRBJ1-4; size: -; V: TRBV6-6; CDR3: CASSYWGANEKLFF; DNA: TGTGCCAGCAGTTATTGGGGCGCTAATGAAAAACTGTTTTTT
D: TRBD2; J: TRBJ2-7; size: -; V: TRBV10-3; CDR3: CATGLAGPYEQYF; DNA: TGTGCCACGGGACTAGCGGGTCCCTACGAGCAGTACTTC
D: -; J: TRBJ1-1; size: -; V: TRBV5-1; CDR3: CASSLRGADTEAFF; DNA: TGCGCCAGCAGCTTGCGGGGGGCGGATACTGAAGCTTTCTTT
D: TRBD1; J: TRBJ1-2; size: -; V: TRBV27; CDR3: CASSLYAGTGGLYGYTF; DNA: TGTGCCAGCAGTTTATACGCCGGGACAGGGGGCCTCTATGGCTACACCTTC
D: TRBD1; J: TRBJ2-1; size: few; V: TRBV2; CDR3: CASSVRGQGDEQFF; DNA: TGTGCCAGCAGTGTGAGGGGACAGGGCGATGAGCAGTTCTTC
D: -; J: TRBJ2-3; size: -; V: TRBV10-3; CDR3: CAISGPAGSGSDTQYF; DNA: TGTGCCATCAGTGGCCCGGCAGGGAGTGGATCAGATACGCAGTATTTT
D: -; J: TRBJ1-2; size: once; V: TRBV30; CDR3: CAWRYEGYGYTF; DNA: TGTGCCTGGAGGTACGAGGGCTATGGCTACACCTTC
D: TRBD1; J: TRBJ1-2; size: -; V: TRBV19; CDR3: CASTSTGRYGYTF; DNA: TGTGCCAGTACTTCGACAGGGCGCTATGGCTACACCTTC
D: TRBD1; J: TRBJ1-5; size: -; V: TRBV25-1; CDR3: CASSGGTGVTQPQHF; DNA: TGTGCCAGCAGCGGGGGGACAGGGGTGACTCAGCCCCAGCATTTT
D: -; J: TRBJ2-7; size: -; V: TRBV11-2; CDR3: CASSLALSGSSYEQYF; DNA: TGTGCCAGCAGCTTAGCGTTGTCAGGGTCCTCCTACGAGCAGTACTTC
D: -; J: TRBJ2-3; size: once; V: TRBV5-4; CDR3: CASSSAGQTFSQYF; DNA: TGTGCCAGCAGCTCAGCGGGACAGACCTTTTCGCAGTATTTT
D: TRBD1; J: TRBJ2-7; size: once; V: TRBV5-1; CDR3: CASSPRTGGPTYEQYF; DNA: TGCGCCAGCAGCCCGAGGACAGGGGGCCCTACCTACGAGCAGTACTTC
D: -; J: TRBJ1-2; size: -; V: TRBV29-1; CDR3: CSVPLRPGANYGYTF; DNA: TGCAGCGTTCCTCTCAGGCCAGGGGCTAACTATGGCTACACCTTC
D: TRBD1; J: TRBJ1-5; size: -; V: TRBV27; CDR3: CASSERTGLGNQPQHF; DNA: TGTGCCAGCAGTGAAAGGACAGGGCTTGGGAATCAGCCCCAGCATTTT
D: TRBD1; J: TRBJ1-6; size: -; V: TRBV27; CDR3: CASGLPPGGRGDSPLHF; DNA: TGTGCCAGCGGTCTCCCACCAGGGGGCAGAGGGGATTCACCCCTCCACTTT
D: -; J: TRBJ1-1; size: -; V: TRBV5-4; CDR3: CASSLPAKGGDTEAFF; DNA: TGTGCCAGCAGCTTGCCCGCGAAGGGGGGGGACACTGAAGCTTTCTTT
D: -; J: TRBJ2-7; size: -; V: TRBV27; CDR3: CASSSRDRLHF; DNA: TGTGCCAGCAGTTCTAGGGATCGCCTGCACTTC
D: -; J: TRBJ1-4; size: -; V: TRBV7-2; CDR3: CASSLSVGAKGLFF; DNA: TGTGCCAGCAGCTTATCGGTCGGAGCCAAGGGGCTGTTTTTT
D: -; J: TRBJ1-6; size: few; V: TRBV27; CDR3: CASSLQAPGARYSPLHF; DNA: TGTGCCAGCAGTTTACAGGCCCCAGGGGCGAGGTATTCACCCCTCCACTTT
D: TRBD1; J: TRBJ2-7; size: -; V: TRBV2; CDR3: CASSGTGESSYEQYF; DNA: TGTGCCAGCAGCGGGACAGGGGAAAGCTCCTACGAGCAGTACTTC
D: -; J: TRBJ1-5; size: many; V: TRBV29-1; CDR3: CSAKTGTPNQPQHF; DNA: TGCAGCGCCAAGACCGGGACACCCAATCAGCCCCAGCATTTT
D: -; J: TRBJ1-1; size: -; V: TRBV19; CDR3: CASSPEGGNTEAFF; DNA: TGTGCCAGTAGTCCGGAGGGAGGGAACACTGAAGCTTTCTTT
D: -; J: TRBJ2-5; size: -; V: TRBV28; CDR3: CASSSSDTYQETQYF; DNA: TGTGCCAGCAGCTCCTCGGACACGTACCAAGAGACCCAGTACTTC
D: TRBD2; J: TRBJ2-7; size: -; V: TRBV7-2; CDR3: CASSPGLAGVYEQYF; DNA: TGTGCCAGCAGCCCGGGACTAGCGGGAGTGTACGAGCAGTACTTC
D: -; J: TRBJ1-2; size: few; V: TRBV15; CDR3: CATSIDPPQGYFGYTF; DNA: TGTGCCACCAGCATTGATCCCCCCCAAGGGTACTTTGGCTACACCTTC
D: -; J: TRBJ1-2; size: medium-sized; V: TRBV7-7; CDR3: CASSSHQNSENYGYTF; DNA: TGTGCTAGCAGCTCCCACCAGAATTCGGAGAACTATGGCTACACCTTC
D: -; J: TRBJ2-7; size: -; V: TRBV20-1; CDR3: CSASWGYEQYF; DNA: TGCAGTGCTAGCTGGGGCTACGAGCAGTACTTC
D: -; J: TRBJ1-2; size: -; V: TRBV28; CDR3: CASIGGTYGYTF; DNA: TGTGCCAGCATCGGGGGAACCTATGGCTACACCTTC
D: -; J: TRBJ2-3; size: -; V: TRBV5-1; CDR3: CASSWTLHTDTQYF; DNA: TGCGCCAGCAGTTGGACCCTTCACACAGATACGCAGTATTTT
D: -; J: TRBJ2-3; size: -; V: TRBV6-4; CDR3: CASSERGTDTQYF; DNA: TGTGCCAGCAGTGAGCGGGGCACAGATACGCAGTATTTT
D: -; J: TRBJ1-6; size: -; V: TRBV28; CDR3: CASSPAGEAPLHF; DNA: TGTGCCAGCAGTCCCGCGGGTGAGGCACCCCTCCACTTT
D: -; J: TRBJ1-2; size: -; V: TRBV7-8; CDR3: CASRSGNYGYTF; DNA: TGTGCCAGCAGGTCTGGGAACTATGGCTACACCTTC
D: -; J: TRBJ1-5; size: few; V: TRBV2; CDR3: CASSPTAPQPQHF; DNA: TGTGCCAGCAGCCCGACTGCTCCTCAGCCCCAGCATTTT
D: -; J: TRBJ1-1; size: -; V: TRBV10-1; CDR3: CASSDRSTEAFF; DNA: TGCGCCAGCAGTGACCGTAGCACTGAAGCTTTCTTT
D: -; J: TRBJ1-1; size: -; V: TRBV11-3; CDR3: CASSFTGNTEAFF; DNA: TGTGCCAGCAGCTTTACGGGGAACACTGAAGCTTTCTTT
D: TRBD2; J: TRBJ2-3; size: -; V: TRBV28; CDR3: CASIPSGRAWDTQYF; DNA: TGTGCCAGCATCCCTAGCGGGAGGGCCTGGGATACGCAGTATTTT
D: -; J: TRBJ1-1; size: -; V: TRBV9; CDR3: CASSPQSVSGMSNTEAFF; DNA: TGTGCCAGCAGCCCTCAATCCGTTTCAGGGATGTCGAACACTGAAGCTTTCTTT
D: TRBD2; J: TRBJ2-7; size: -; V: TRBV6-1; CDR3: CASTLLAGAAYEQYF; DNA: TGTGCCAGCACCCTACTAGCGGGCGCGGCCTACGAGCAGTACTTC
D: -; J: TRBJ2-1; size: -; V: TRBV19; CDR3: CASSMDSTRVFF; DNA: TGTGCCAGTAGTATGGACTCGACGAGGGTGTTCTTC
D: -; J: TRBJ2-7; size: -; V: TRBV2; CDR3: CASRLTTGNYEQYF; DNA: TGTGCCAGCAGACTTACTACAGGGAACTACGAGCAGTACTTC
D: -; J: TRBJ2-1; size: -; V: TRBV9; CDR3: CASSVASNYNEQFF; DNA: TGTGCCAGCAGCGTAGCGAGCAACTACAATGAGCAGTTCTTC
D: -; J: TRBJ1-2; size: -; V: TRBV28; CDR3: CASSLTAGGSGYTF; DNA: TGTGCCAGCAGTTTAACAGCGGGGGGCAGCGGCTACACCTTC
D: TRBD1; J: TRBJ1-1; size: -; V: TRBV2; CDR3: CASSQPGTGAGDTEAFF; DNA: TGTGCCAGCAGCCAACCCGGGACAGGGGCAGGGGACACTGAAGCTTTCTTT
D: -; J: TRBJ2-1; size: -; V: TRBV7-2; CDR3: CASTLPGTRNEQFF; DNA: TGTGCCAGCACCCTGCCGGGAACACGCAATGAGCAGTTCTTC
D: -; J: TRBJ2-1; size: few; V: TRBV30; CDR3: CAWSRENEQFF; DNA: TGTGCCTGGAGCAGGGAAAATGAGCAGTTCTTC
D: -; J: TRBJ2-7; size: -; V: TRBV28; CDR3: CASRPQGRSYEQYF; DNA: TGTGCCAGCAGACCGCAGGGGCGAAGCTACGAGCAGTACTTC
D: TRBD1; J: TRBJ1-2; size: -; V: TRBV19; CDR3: CASSRQSSTGILSGYTF; DNA: TGTGCCAGTAGCAGACAAAGCTCGACAGGGATCCTAAGTGGCTACACCTTC
D: -; J: TRBJ2-7; size: -; V: TRBV10-3; CDR3: CAIGTAGKGEQYF; DNA: TGTGCCATTGGTACAGCCGGTAAGGGCGAGCAGTACTTC
D: -; J: TRBJ2-7; size: once; V: TRBV6-5; CDR3: CATNPGKNSYEQYF; DNA: TGTGCCACCAACCCGGGCAAAAATTCCTACGAGCAGTACTTC
D: -; J: TRBJ2-3; size: -; V: TRBV5-1; CDR3: CASSLGPQADTQYF; DNA: TGCGCCAGCAGCTTGGGCCCCCAGGCAGATACGCAGTATTTT
D: TRBD1; J: TRBJ2-2; size: -; V: TRBV18; CDR3: CASSPPRTGILTNTGELFF; DNA: TGTGCCAGCTCACCACCGAGGACAGGGATACTTACGAACACCGGGGAGCTGTTTTTT
D: -; J: TRBJ1-2; size: -; V: TRBV27; CDR3: CASRSNARLYTF; DNA: TGTGCCAGCAGGAGTAACGCTCGTCTATACACCTTC
D: TRBD1; J: TRBJ1-1; size: -; V: TRBV4-1; CDR3: CASSQFDRGDTEAFF; DNA: TGCGCCAGCAGCCAATTCGACAGGGGGGACACTGAAGCTTTCTTT